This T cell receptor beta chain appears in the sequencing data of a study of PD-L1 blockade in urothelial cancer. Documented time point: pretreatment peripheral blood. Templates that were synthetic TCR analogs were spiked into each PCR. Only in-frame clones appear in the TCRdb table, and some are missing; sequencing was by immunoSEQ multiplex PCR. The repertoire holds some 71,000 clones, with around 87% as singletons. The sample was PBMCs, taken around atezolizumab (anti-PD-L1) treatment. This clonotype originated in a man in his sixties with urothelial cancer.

This CDR3 reads CASSPPRGLDGELFF. Written as DNA, the CDR3 is TGTGCCAGCTCACCACCTCGCGGGTTAGACGGGGAGCTGTTTTTT. The chain has TRBV18 and TRBJ2-2; D is perhaps TRBD2 (5 bases). The V gene lost 0 bases and the J gene lost 7 bases, with 12 bases spanning the gap. Germline CDR1 KGHSH, CDR2 LQKENI. The CDR3 runs 15 residues.